These 21 T cell receptor beta chains share one sample of origin, sequenced in a study of T cells in Graves' hyperthyroidism and ophthalmopathy. RNA transcripts served as the template for amplifying TCR beta CDR3 regions. With the HTBI primer set, the TCR CDR3 went through a first round of RT-PCR. TCRdb re-called the multiplex PCR reads with MiXCR, one entry per CDR3 protein. This sample has roughly 640,000 distinct CDR3 sequences, with more than 15% found just once. The sample taken for sequencing was blood. The receptors were sampled from a woman aged 40 to 50 with Graves' ophthalmopathy.

This clonotype was counted at least ten times. The chain uses TRBV27 and TRBJ1-2; perhaps TRBD1 as D (5 bases). The CDR3 has 14 amino acids. V gave up 0 bases and J gave up 7 bases, with 12 bases separating them. The germline V gene encodes CDR1 MNHEY and CDR2 SMNVEV (reference sequence). DNA of the CDR3: TGTGCCAGCAGTTTATCGCCGGGGGTCGGTGGCTACACCTTC. Translated, it gives CASSLSPGVGGYTF.

In this sample, this clonotype turned up many times. This chain connects TRBV5-1 to TRBJ2-1; TRBD1 aligns across 8 bases. Germline values: CDR1 SGHRS, CDR2 YFSETQ. V lost 4 bases to trimming and J lost 4 bases; unmatched junction nucleotides: 7. The CDR3 has 15 residues. In nucleotides, the CDR3 is TGCGCCAGCAGCACGGGACAGGTTTTATACAATGAGCAGTTCTTC. Protein sequence: CASSTGQVLYNEQFF. The entire variable domain, with the rest obtained from reference TRBV5-1 and TRBJ2-1, is as follows: KAGVTQTPRYLIKTRGQQVTLSCSPISGHRSVSWYQQTPGQGLQFLFEYFSETQRNKGNFPGRFSGRQFSNSRSEMNVSTLELGDSALYLCASSTGQVLYNEQFFGPGTRLTVL.

This clonotype was seen many times. The CDR3 protein is CASSSSTVTYEQYF. CDR3 bases: TGCGCCAGCAGCTCTTCGACAGTAACCTACGAGCAGTACTTC. The chain recombines TRBV5-1 with TRBJ2-7; weak D call: TRBD1 (5 bases). Per the germline V gene, CDR1 is SGHRS and CDR2 is YFSETQ. CDR3 length: 14 amino acids. V lost 3 bases, J lost 2 bases, and 12 bases lay in between.

In this sample, this clonotype turned up many times. This chain joins TRBV7-8 and TRBJ2-7, with 9 bases matching TRBD2. The CDR3 has 14 amino acids. Germline values: CDR1 SGHVS, CDR2 FQNEAQ. Germline trimming cut 5 bases from V and 2 bases from J; bases unmatched to any gene: 4. The CDR3 sequence is CASSQLAGTYEQYF. CDR3 DNA sequence: TGTGCCAGCAGCCAACTAGCGGGCACCTACGAGCAGTACTTC.

Many counts were recorded for this clonotype. V usage is TRBV3-1 and J usage is TRBJ2-1, with D perhaps assigned TRBD1 or TRBD2 (5 bases each). Germline V gene lookup returns CDR1 LGHDT and CDR2 YNNKEL (reference sequence). The V end was cut by 4 bases, the J end by 0 bases, with 16 bases between. This CDR3 has 17 residues. CDR3: CASSRSGTQSSYNEQFF. CDR3 DNA sequence: TGTGCCAGCAGCCGGTCCGGGACCCAAAGCTCCTACAATGAGCAGTTCTTC.

Worth noting for this clonotype: A much larger clone lies a single base off, so this may be a read error. The J gene is TRBJ2-1, the V gene TRBV2, with TRBD1 matching over 7 bases. After removal of 6 bases from V and 8 bases from J, the junction contained 7 bases not matched to a gene. The length of the CDR3 is 13 residues. CDR1 is SNHLY and CDR2 is FYNNEI in the germline V gene. The CDR3 here is CASSEQGYDEQFF. The CDR3, as DNA: TGTGCCAGCAGCGAACAGGGGTACGATGAGCAGTTCTTC.

Worth noting for this clonotype: A much larger clone is a single base away; this may be a read error. V and J are TRBV27 and TRBJ2-1; possible D gene TRBD1, 7 bases. Germline assignment: CDR1 MNHEY and CDR2 SMNVEV (reference sequence). Trimming took 8 bases from V and 8 from J, leaving 13 bases between them. CDR3 length: 12 amino acids. CDR3 protein: CASGPRGDEQFF. The DNA of the CDR3 is TGTGCCAGCGGACCCAGGGGGGATGAGCAGTTCTTC.

This clonotype was seen many times. This sequence joins TRBV7-9 and TRBJ1-2; D is unresolved. The germline V gene encodes CDR1 SEHNR and CDR2 FQNEAQ (reference sequence). The CDR3 sequence is 12 residues long. Trimming stripped 1 base from V and 7 bases from J, with 7 bases between. CDR3 sequence: CASSLEGAGYTF. The CDR3 DNA follows: TGTGCCAGCAGCTTAGAGGGCGCTGGCTACACCTTC.

The table lists this clonotype with many counts. The chain carries TRBV29-1 and TRBJ2-5; D is unclear. This CDR3 has 15 amino acids. Germline V CDR1 and CDR2: SQVTM, ANQGSEA. V was trimmed by 2 bases and J by 0 bases, leaving 13 bases between them. The CDR3 loop is CSVEKVLGNQETQYF. CDR3 nucleotide sequence: TGCAGCGTTGAAAAAGTCTTGGGGAACCAAGAGACCCAGTACTTC.

V gene TRBV6-7 combines with J gene TRBJ2-6, with TRBD1 as a possible D gene (6 bases). TRBV6-7 counts as an open reading frame of uncertain function. V gave up 6 bases and J gave up 0 bases, with 9 bases separating them. The CDR3 contains 15 residues. In nucleotides, the CDR3 is TGTGCCAGCAGACAGGGCTTCTCTGGGGCCAACGTCCTGACTTTC. As protein: CASRQGFSGANVLTF.

The chain couples TRBV28 to TRBJ2-2, with 8 bases that match TRBD1. Germline V lookup: CDR1 MDHEN, CDR2 SYDVKM. The CDR3 sequence is 15 residues long. Trimming cost V 6 bases and J 3 bases; bases outside gene matches: 6. The CDR3 nucleotides are TGTGCCAGCAGCCCAGGGGGCGATGACACCGGGGAGCTGTTTTTT. It is translated as CASSPGGDDTGELFF.

In this sample, this clonotype turned up many times. The chain carries TRBV27 and TRBJ2-7; TRBD1 matches at 8 bases. CDR3 size: 15 residues. The V gene end was trimmed by 5 bases and the J gene end by 3 bases; junction bases not matched to a gene: 9. Germline CDR1 MNHEY, CDR2 SMNVEV (reference sequence). The CDR3 DNA reads TGTGCCAGCAGTAGAACAGGGGGATCTTACTACGAGCAGTACTTC. It is translated as CASSRTGGSYYEQYF.

The sample holds many counts of this clonotype. This chain connects TRBV12-3 or TRBV12-4 to TRBJ2-7; TRBD1 aligns across 10 bases. This CDR3 is 14 amino acids long. The V segment lost 5 bases and the J segment 7 bases; nucleotides outside the gene matches: 8. In nucleotides, the CDR3 is TGTGCCAGCAGTATCAGACAGGGGGCGAAAGAGCAGTACTTC. Amino acid sequence: CASSIRQGAKEQYF.

This clonotype was seen a few times. This chain joins TRBV19 and TRBJ1-2; D not resolved. V was trimmed by 6 bases and J by 4 bases, leaving 15 bases between them. The CDR3 is 14 residues long. The germline CDR1 and CDR2 sequences are LNHDA and SQIVND (reference sequence). The CDR3 sequence is CASRGGARTYGYTF. The CDR3 nucleotides read TGTGCCAGTAGGGGTGGCGCTCGGACCTATGGCTACACCTTC.

The chain recombines TRBV27 with TRBJ2-7, with D uncertain. The CDR3 loop spans 13 amino acids. The V end lost 6 bases, the J end lost 3 bases, and 12 bases lay between the germline ends. Germline CDR1 and CDR2: MNHEY and SMNVEV (reference sequence). CDR3 nucleotide sequence: TGTGCCAGCAGAAGGGTATCGAACTACGAGCAGTACTTC. It is translated as CASRRVSNYEQYF.

The J gene is TRBJ2-4, the V gene TRBV20-1; 7 bases map to TRBD2. Trimming took 8 bases from V and 2 from J; bases not matched to a gene: 18. Germline CDR1 DFQATT, CDR2 SNEGSKA (reference sequence). CDR3 length: 17 amino acids. CDR3 DNA sequence: TGCAGTAGCCACGGACTAGGAGGCGGTAGTTCCAAAAACATTCAGTACTTC. It encodes CSSHGLGGGSSKNIQYF.

The table lists this clonotype with many counts. The rearrangement joins TRBV29-1 to TRBJ2-1; a weak D match, TRBD2 (6 bases). Germline values: CDR1 SQVTM, CDR2 ANQGSEA. The CDR3 sequence is 15 residues long. V shed 7 bases and J shed 0 bases, with 16 bases lying between them. As DNA, the CDR3 is TGCAGCGCTAAACGAATAGCGGACTCCTACAATGAGCAGTTCTTC. It codes for CSAKRIADSYNEQFF.

In its sample, this clonotype was seen a few times. The chain has TRBV6-1 and TRBJ2-7, with D perhaps TRBD2 (6 bases). V lost 10 bases and J 3 bases, leaving 16 bases between the germline ends. The CDR3 runs to 13 residues. Germline loops: CDR1 MNHNS, CDR2 SASEGT. CDR3 DNA: TGTGCCACGGGGCAGGGACTTCTCTACGAGCAGTACTTC. The encoded protein is CATGQGLLYEQYF.

This clonotype was seen ten or more times. The CDR3 region has the DNA TGTGCCAGCCACCGTTCTAGCGGACAAGAGACCCAGTACTTC. Translating it yields CASHRSSGQETQYF. The chain combines TRBV2 with TRBJ2-5; TRBD2 matches at 7 bases. The length of the CDR3 is 14 residues. The germline CDR1 and CDR2 sequences are SNHLY and FYNNEI. J was trimmed by 2 bases and V by 8 bases; bases with no gene match: 8.

This chain connects TRBV6-1 to TRBJ2-2; perhaps D is TRBD1 or TRBD2 (5 bases each). The CDR3 contains 15 residues. Germline V gene data show CDR1 as MNHNS and CDR2 as SASEGT. The V and J ends lost 10 bases and 2 bases respectively, with 17 bases between them. The CDR3 nucleotides are TGTGCCACAGGAGGCCAGGGCGTTAACACCGGGGAGCTGTTTTTT. This codes for CATGGQGVNTGELFF.

This clonotype showed up many times. The CDR3 is CASRDRGSGANVLTF. The CDR3 DNA is TGTGCCAGCAGGGACAGGGGCTCTGGGGCCAACGTCCTGACTTTC. The V gene is TRBV5-5, the J gene TRBJ2-6; 9 bases map to TRBD1. V lost 5 bases and J lost 0; bases outside the gene matches: 0. Germline CDR1 SGHKS, CDR2 YYEKEE (reference sequence). The CDR3 loop spans 15 amino acids.